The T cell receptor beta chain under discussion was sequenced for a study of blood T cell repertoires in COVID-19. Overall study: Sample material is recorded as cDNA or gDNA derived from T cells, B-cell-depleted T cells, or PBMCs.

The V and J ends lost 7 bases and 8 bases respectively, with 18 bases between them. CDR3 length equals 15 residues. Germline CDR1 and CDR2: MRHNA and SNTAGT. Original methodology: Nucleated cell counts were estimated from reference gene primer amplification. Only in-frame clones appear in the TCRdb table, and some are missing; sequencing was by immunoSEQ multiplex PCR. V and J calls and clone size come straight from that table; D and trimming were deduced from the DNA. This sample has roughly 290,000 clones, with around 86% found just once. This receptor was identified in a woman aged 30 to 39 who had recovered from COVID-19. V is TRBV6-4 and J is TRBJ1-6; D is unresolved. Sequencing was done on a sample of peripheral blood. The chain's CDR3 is CASKKRLELDSPLHF. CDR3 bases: TGTGCCAGCAAAAAACGACTCGAGCTTGATTCACCCCTCCACTTT.